This T cell receptor beta chain was obtained from a study of shared clonotypes between healthy human individuals. Regarding this clone: Its target is not known.

Splitting the CD4+ cells yielded a CD45RA+ naive subset and a CD45RA-negative memory subset. Notes on the study in general: Non-shared clonotypes had lower generation probabilities than clonotypes shared by all four sorted-subset donors. Sampling was confined to blood; repertoires within tissues likely differ. Despite large depth, sorted-subset datasets appeared incompletely sequenced.

The CDR3 covers 16 residues. Trimming removed 0 bases from V and 1 base from J; junction bases left unmatched: 4. The V gene's germline CDR1 is LNHNV and CDR2 YYDKDF (reference sequence). The protocol was immunoSEQ multiplex PCR, while the TCRdb copy is restricted to in-frame clones and leaves out a portion. Of roughly 500,000 clones listed, almost 97% were seen once; the top ten hold about 0.057%. Sequenced: naive CD4+ T cells sorted from blood. As to subset: CD45RA+ positively selected. The clonotype originates from a woman younger than 45 in good health. The rearrangement links TRBV15 to TRBJ2-7; 9 positions match TRBD2. This CDR3 is CATSRDFSGSSYEQYF. The DNA of the CDR3 is TGTGCCACCAGCAGAGATTTTAGCGGGAGTTCCTACGAGCAGTACTTC.